The T cell receptor (beta chain) under discussion was sequenced for a study of cytomegalovirus exposure and HLA in healthy donors. The wider study: For the approximately 400 genotyped donors, roughly 80% fell within the Caucasian-associated ancestry cluster. General observations from the study: Rare TCR sequences dominated, though some public TCRs recurred in many donors. In a later analysis, an Asian-associated ancestry cluster reportedly showed fewer N-insertions than the roughly 700-donor mean. Follow-up analysis seemed to connect common viral pathogens with several of the most significant clusters identified.

The PCR employed 60 Vbeta primers together with 13 Jbeta primers. Assay: immunoSEQ multiplex PCR; the TCRdb copy retains only in-frame clones and omits some. The sample includes about 210,000 clones, roughly 79% of them seen just once. Trimming stripped 2 bases from V and 2 bases from J, with 16 bases between. Germline lookup yields CDR1 MDHEN and CDR2 SYDVKM. The CDR3 is 17 amino acids. Comment on this clone: Its specificity is unknown.

V is TRBV28 and J is TRBJ2-1, with D perhaps TRBD1 (6 bases). Sequences were obtained from PBMCs. The receptor was isolated from a male donor in good health and CMV-seronegative. DNA of the CDR3: TGTGCCAGCAGTTTAACTTCAGGGGAAGGCACCTACAATGAGCAGTTCTTC. Residues: CASSLTSGEGTYNEQFF.